Below are 6 T cell receptor beta chains sequenced from a single sample in a study of PD-1 blockade in classical Hodgkin lymphoma. Specified time point: cycle 4 day 1 (C4D1), after 5 to 7 weeks of nivolumab. Exposure to brentuximab vedotin varied, and each patient had relapsed following autologous stem cell transplantation. From thawed PBMCs, CD8+ T cells were isolated by magnetic negative selection. The repertoire was sequenced with immunoSEQ multiplex PCR; TCRdb's copy has only in-frame clones and lacks some. The sample consists of thousands of clones, 70% to 80% of them appearing once. The material was CD8+ T cells from blood, obtained before the fourth cycle of nivolumab. The source of these receptors is a human donor with classical Hodgkin lymphoma.

This clone was seen more than once but under ten times. CDR3 residues: CASSFRQDGTEAFF. CDR3 coding DNA: TGTGCCAGCAGTTTTCGACAGGATGGGACTGAAGCTTTCTTT. The chain is built from TRBV6-5 and TRBJ1-1; possibly TRBD1 for D (6 bases). Germline CDR1 MNHEY, CDR2 SVGAGI. The V and J ends lost 4 bases and 5 bases respectively, with 14 bases between them. CDR3 size: 14 residues.

The rearrangement uses TRBV7-9 and TRBJ2-1, with TRBD1 matching over 7 bases. This CDR3 has 14 amino acids. With V trimmed by 5 bases and J by 5 bases, 6 bases remained unmatched. Germline CDR1 reads SEHNR; CDR2 reads FQNEAQ (reference sequence). CDR3 nucleotide sequence: TGTGCCAGCAGCAGACAGGGTCGGGACAATGAGCAGTTCTTC. Its translation is CASSRQGRDNEQFF.

J is TRBJ1-1 and V is TRBV5-5, with 7 bases that match TRBD1. The ends lost 6 bases at V and 3 bases at J; junction bases unmatched: 5. Germline V gene lookup returns CDR1 SGHKS and CDR2 YYEKEE (reference sequence). The CDR3 extends over 13 amino acids. CDR3 loop: CASNFGTDTEAFF. In nucleotides, the CDR3 is TGTGCCAGCAACTTCGGGACAGACACTGAAGCTTTCTTT.

The chain has TRBV28 and TRBJ1-5; no definite D call. The CDR3 extends over 14 amino acids. The germline V gene has CDR1 MDHEN and CDR2 SYDVKM. Trimming took off 2 bases at V and 1 base at J, with 6 bases between the two ends. The CDR3 here is CASSLRRSNQPQHF. The CDR3 DNA is TGTGCCAGCAGTTTAAGACGGAGCAATCAGCCCCAGCATTTT.

The CDR3 bases are TGTGCCAGCAGTGATTGGGTTAGCTCTGGAAACACCATATATTTT. This encodes CASSDWVSSGNTIYF. The chain employs TRBV6-1 and TRBJ1-3; D gene uncertain. CDR3 length: 15 amino acids. Trimming took off 3 bases at V and 0 bases at J, with 9 bases between the two ends. The V gene's germline CDR1 is MNHNS and CDR2 SASEGT.

In its sample, this clone was seen a few times. This sequence joins TRBV6-5 and TRBJ1-5; D perhaps matches TRBD1 (5 bases). The germline CDR1 and CDR2 sequences are MNHEY and SVGAGI. V was clipped by 7 bases and J by 4 bases, with 17 bases between them. The CDR3 is made up of 15 amino acids. CDR3 coding DNA: TGTGCCAGCAAGGACCCAGGGACGCGAAATCAGCCCCAGCATTTT. This codes for CASKDPGTRNQPQHF.